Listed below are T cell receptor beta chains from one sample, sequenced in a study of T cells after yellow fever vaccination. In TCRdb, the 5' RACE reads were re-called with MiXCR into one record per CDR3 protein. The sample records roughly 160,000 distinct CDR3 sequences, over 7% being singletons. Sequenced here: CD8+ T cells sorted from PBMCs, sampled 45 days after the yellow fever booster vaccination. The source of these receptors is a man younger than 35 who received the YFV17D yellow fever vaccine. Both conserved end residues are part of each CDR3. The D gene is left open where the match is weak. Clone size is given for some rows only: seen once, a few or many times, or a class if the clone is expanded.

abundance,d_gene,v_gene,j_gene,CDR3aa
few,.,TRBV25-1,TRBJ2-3,CASREWGPDTQYF
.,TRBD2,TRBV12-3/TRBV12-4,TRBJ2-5,CASSLGLAGGPRETQYF
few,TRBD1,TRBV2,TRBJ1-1,CASSEVTGSTGPAFF
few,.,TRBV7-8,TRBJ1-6,CASSPEGVLDSPLHF
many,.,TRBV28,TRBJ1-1,CASSLQGTEAFF
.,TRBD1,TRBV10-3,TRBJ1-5,CARRGQGVFAQHF
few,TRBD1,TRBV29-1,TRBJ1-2,CSALNYRTGANYGYTF
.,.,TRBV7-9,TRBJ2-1,CASSPSGEQFF
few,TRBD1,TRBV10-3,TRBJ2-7,CAISEIDRGEAYEQYF
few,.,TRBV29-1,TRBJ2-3,CSVEYRSAQYF
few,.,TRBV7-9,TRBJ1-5,CASSAVNTPGQHF
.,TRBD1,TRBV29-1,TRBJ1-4,CSVANSETGGLTNEKLFF
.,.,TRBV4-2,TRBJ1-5,CASSQDLVATNQPQHF
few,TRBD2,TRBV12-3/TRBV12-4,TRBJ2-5,CASTLGGFQETQYF
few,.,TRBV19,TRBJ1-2,CASDSGIQMVPYYGYTF
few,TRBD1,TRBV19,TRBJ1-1,CASSMWDRVSDTEAFF
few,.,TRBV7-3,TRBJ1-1,CASSPYREEMNTEAFF
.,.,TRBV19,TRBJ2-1,CASSMGGQDEQFF
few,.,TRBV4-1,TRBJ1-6,CASSHPGYNSPLHF
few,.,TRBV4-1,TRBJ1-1,CASSHAQMNTEAFF